This T cell receptor (beta chain) was identified in a study of blood T cells in healthy people across ages. A sample-barcoded 5' primer and a J-beta primer mix were used in a second PCR of roughly 7 to 12 cycles. MiXCR, run by TCRdb on the 5' RACE reads, gives a single entry per CDR3 protein. The data contain about 570,000 distinct CDR3 sequences, about 28% of them singletons. This clonotype was seen a few times. The junction does not match germline at one end; this may be a read error. There are 17 residues in the CDR3. In germline, CDR1 is SGDLS, CDR2 YYNGEE. The same specimen was also included in a second study, on T cells of mothers and their children. According to that study: During the second PCR, the M1S primer introduced sample barcodes along with 2-4 random nucleotides.

J is TRBJ2-1 and V is TRBV9; D tentatively fits TRBD1 or TRBD2 (5 bases each). Material for sequencing was blood. The TCR sequence derives from a boy aged 2-9 years in good health. DNA of the CDR3: TGTGCCAGCAACGTAGATGGGGACGCGTCCGTAATGCGCGAGCAGTTCTTC. Translated: CASNVDGDASVMREQFF.